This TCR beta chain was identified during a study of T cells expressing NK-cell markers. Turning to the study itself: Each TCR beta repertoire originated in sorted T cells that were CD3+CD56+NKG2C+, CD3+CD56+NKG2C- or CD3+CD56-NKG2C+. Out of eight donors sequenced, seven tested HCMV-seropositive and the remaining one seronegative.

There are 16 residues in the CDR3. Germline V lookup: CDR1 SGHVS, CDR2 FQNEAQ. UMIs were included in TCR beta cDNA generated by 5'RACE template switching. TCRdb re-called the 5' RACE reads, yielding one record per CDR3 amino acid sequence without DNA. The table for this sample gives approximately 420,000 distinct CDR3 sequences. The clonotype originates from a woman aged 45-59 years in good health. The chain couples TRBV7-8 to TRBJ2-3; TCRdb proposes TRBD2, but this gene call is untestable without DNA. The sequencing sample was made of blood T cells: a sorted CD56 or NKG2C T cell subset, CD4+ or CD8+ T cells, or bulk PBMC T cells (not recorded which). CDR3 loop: CASSFFQAGGTDTQYF.